The 23 T cell receptor beta chains reported below all come from one sample, sequenced in a study of T cell repertoires in cytomegalovirus infection (dated by TCRdb to between 2019 and 2020). TCRdb names Illumina HiSeq 1500 as the instrument used. TCRdb's own reprocessing of the public reads used fastp at Q25 and MiXCR and kept productive beta chains. Each CDR3 protein appears once, grouped with its most common genes and DNA. In this sample the table shows about 180,000 distinct CDR3 sequences, roughly 17% of which occur a single time. The top ten constitute 20% to 25% of the sample. The sequencing input was CD8+ T cells from PBMCs. The source of these receptors is a human donor in good health (CMV status not recorded). Some clones in this sample may be carry-over from other donors' samples.

The V and J genes are TRBV7-2 and TRBJ2-2, with 12 bases that match TRBD2. This CDR3 contains 17 residues. Germline V lookup: CDR1 SGHTA, CDR2 FQGNSA. Losses at the gene ends were 5 bases for V and 7 bases for J; bases not matched to a gene: 11. This CDR3 is CASSPGLAGLPIGELFF. The CDR3 DNA reads TGTGCCAGCAGCCCGGGACTAGCGGGCCTGCCGATCGGGGAGCTGTTTTTT.

The CDR3: CASSLGQVAEQYF. The CDR3 DNA reads as TGTGCCAGCAGCTTAGGGCAGGTAGCAGAGCAGTACTTC. The chain carries TRBV7-9 and TRBJ2-7; D is unclear. Germline V gives CDR1 SEHNR, CDR2 FQNEAQ (reference sequence). CDR3 length: 13 amino acids. Trimming took 1 base from V and 7 from J, leaving 11 bases between them.

This chain uses TRBV27 with TRBJ2-2; D is possibly TRBD2 (6 bases). Germline V gives CDR1 MNHEY, CDR2 SMNVEV (reference sequence). With 3 bases removed from V and 9 bases from J, the gap between germline ends came to 17 bases. The CDR3 runs to 15 residues. DNA of the CDR3: TGTGCCAGCAGTTTGGGGGACTTCGGGGCCCGGGAGCTGTTTTTT. Protein: CASSLGDFGARELFF.

This clonotype was seen a handful of times. The chain uses TRBV12-3 or TRBV12-4 and TRBJ2-1; 9 bases line up with TRBD1. The CDR3 is 15 amino acids. V dropped 5 bases and J dropped 3; count of bases not matched to a gene: 5. CDR3: CASSDLDRGYNEQFF. CDR3 DNA: TGTGCCAGCAGTGACCTGGACAGGGGCTACAATGAGCAGTTCTTC.

The V and J genes are TRBV11-2 and TRBJ1-5; a weak D match, TRBD1 (5 bases). The CDR3 is 16 amino acids. In germline, CDR1 is SGHAT, CDR2 FQNNGV. V gave up 0 bases and J gave up 2 bases, with 11 bases separating them. Here the CDR3 DNA reads TGTGCCAGCAGCTTAGATCAACAGGCCGGCAATCAGCCCCAGCATTTT. Translating it yields CASSLDQQAGNQPQHF.

This clonotype occurred a few times. CDR3 nucleotides: TGCGCCAGCAGTGAGATAACTTCTGGGGCCAACGTCCTGACTTTC. Translated, it gives CASSEITSGANVLTF. V gene TRBV10-2 combines with J gene TRBJ2-6, with D hard to call. The germline gives CDR1 WSHSY, CDR2 SAAADI. The CDR3 is 15 residues long. Trimming stripped 2 bases from V and 1 base from J, with 6 bases between.

The rearrangement joins TRBV6-2 or TRBV6-3 to TRBJ2-5; D call uncertain. The CDR3 totals 16 residues. CDR1 MNHEY and CDR2 SVGEGT come from the germline V gene. The V gene lost 2 bases and the J gene lost 1 base, with 14 bases spanning the gap. The CDR3 protein is CASSYRQTPVQETQYF. The CDR3 region has the DNA TGTGCCAGCAGTTACCGGCAGACTCCTGTCCAAGAGACCCAGTACTTC.

This clonotype was found a few times. The chain carries TRBV20-1 and TRBJ1-3; 7 bases match TRBD1. This CDR3 has 14 amino acids. Germline assignment: CDR1 DFQATT and CDR2 SNEGSKA (reference sequence). After removal of 2 bases from V and 2 bases from J, the junction contained 3 bases not matched to a gene. CDR3 sequence reads: CSARSDRAGNTIYF. The CDR3 DNA follows: TGCAGTGCTAGATCCGACAGGGCTGGAAACACCATATATTTT.

This chain joins TRBV12-3 or TRBV12-4 and TRBJ2-4, with D perhaps assigned TRBD1 or TRBD2 (6 bases each). Between the trimmed V and J ends, which lost 5 bases and 8 bases, there was a span of 19 bases. This CDR3 region has 15 residues. The CDR3 DNA follows: TGTGCCAGCAGTCCCGCACCACAGGGAGGAGACATTCAGTACTTC. Encoded protein: CASSPAPQGGDIQYF.

Regarding this clonotype: Germline is not matched at one junction end, which may reflect a read error. The rearrangement links TRBV24-1 to TRBJ2-7; D might be TRBD2 (5 bases). Germline-derived CDR1 and CDR2 are KGHDR and SFDVKD. This CDR3 spans 15 amino acids. The CDR3 is CATIGEARNPTWEHF. Here the CDR3 DNA reads TGTGCCACCATAGGTGAGGCACGAAACCCCACTTGGGAGCACTTC.

This clonotype has just a few counts. V usage is TRBV7-9 and J usage is TRBJ1-1; D is uncertain. This CDR3 has 14 residues. Germline CDR1 and CDR2: SEHNR and FQNEAQ (reference sequence). V was pared by 2 bases and J by 0 bases, with 7 bases between. The CDR3, as DNA: TGTGCCAGCAGCTTACCAGTCGTGAACACTGAAGCTTTCTTT. This sequence encodes CASSLPVVNTEAFF.

V usage is TRBV28 and J usage is TRBJ1-5, with D perhaps matching TRBD1 (5 bases). Germline V lookup: CDR1 MDHEN, CDR2 SYDVKM. This CDR3 has 15 residues. V lost 4 bases and J 5 bases, leaving 15 bases between the germline ends. In nucleotides, the CDR3 is TGTGCCAGCAGTTATGGGACTCGGGGGGATCAGCCCCAGCATTTT. This encodes CASSYGTRGDQPQHF. The full variable domain, with the rest looked up from reference TRBV28 and TRBJ1-5, is DVKVTQSSRYLVKRTGEKVFLECVQDMDHENMFWYRQDPGLGLRLIYFSYDVKMKEKGDIPEGYSVSREKKERFSLILESASTNQTSMYLCASSYGTRGDQPQHFGDGTRLSIL.

The chain links TRBV7-8 to TRBJ2-2; perhaps TRBD1 as D (6 bases). Germline V gives CDR1 SGHVS, CDR2 FQNEAQ. Trimming pared 6 bases from V and 5 bases from J, leaving 16 bases between. The length of the CDR3 is 15 residues. The CDR3 protein is CASSPQGLGTGELFF. The DNA of the CDR3 is TGTGCCAGCAGTCCCCAGGGGTTAGGGACCGGGGAGCTGTTTTTT.

V gene TRBV5-5 combines with J gene TRBJ2-2; a weak D match, TRBD1 (6 bases). V lost 6 bases, J lost 0 bases, and 9 bases lay in between. This CDR3 has 14 amino acids. The germline CDR1 and CDR2 sequences are SGHKS and YYEKEE (reference sequence). The CDR3 sequence: CASIWTANTGELFF. CDR3 in DNA: TGTGCCAGCATCTGGACAGCGAACACCGGGGAGCTGTTTTTT.

This clonotype was detected only a few times. J is TRBJ2-3 and V is TRBV6-5; 10 bases map to TRBD2. The germline V gene has CDR1 MNHEY and CDR2 SVGAGI. Germline trimming cut 6 bases from V and 6 bases from J; bases unmatched to any gene: 6. The CDR3 has 14 amino acids. CDR3 sequence: CASSNSGGLDTQYF. DNA of the CDR3: TGTGCCAGCAGCAATAGCGGGGGGCTCGATACGCAGTATTTT.

The chain recombines TRBV7-6 with TRBJ2-2; 7 bases are a match to TRBD1. CDR3 length: 17 amino acids. Germline V gene lookup returns CDR1 SGHVS and CDR2 FNYEAQ. Losses at the gene ends were 4 bases for V and 1 base for J; bases not matched to a gene: 9. The CDR3 DNA is TGTGCCAGCAGCTCCACCGGGACAGTCATGAACACCGGGGAGCTGTTTTTT. Residues: CASSSTGTVMNTGELFF.

This clonotype was detected a few times. The rearrangement joins TRBV6-2 or TRBV6-3 to TRBJ2-7; TRBD1 aligns across 8 bases. Trimming took 4 bases from V and 4 from J; bases not matched to a gene: 9. Germline V gene data show CDR1 as MNHEY and CDR2 as SVGEGT. The CDR3 runs to 15 residues. CDR3 bases: TGTGCCAGCAGTTTGACTCTGACAGGGGTATACGAGCAGTACTTC. Translated, it gives CASSLTLTGVYEQYF.

This clonotype was observed a handful of times. The chain uses TRBV7-2 and TRBJ2-7; D is unclear. This CDR3 has 12 residues. Germline V gene sequence: CDR1 SGHTA, CDR2 FQGNSA. V was trimmed by 1 base and J by 2 bases, leaving 3 bases between them. The CDR3 DNA reads as TGTGCCAGCAGCTTAGTTGCCTACGAGCAGTACTTC. As protein: CASSLVAYEQYF. Looking up the rest from reference TRBV7-2 and TRBJ2-7 gives the full variable domain: GAGVSQSPSNKVTEKGKDVELRCDPISGHTALYWYRQSLGQGLEFLIYFQGNSAPDKSGLPSDRFSAERTGGSVSTLTIQRTQQEDSAVYLCASSLVAYEQYFGPGTRLTVT.

The V and J genes are TRBV7-6 and TRBJ2-1; the match to TRBD1 covers 8 bases. The CDR3 is 14 amino acids. The germline V gene encodes CDR1 SGHVS and CDR2 FNYEAQ. The ends lost 5 bases at V and 7 bases at J; junction bases unmatched: 7. The DNA for the CDR3 is TGTGCCAGCAGCCAGACAGGGGTGGGGAATGAGCAGTTCTTC. The encoded protein is CASSQTGVGNEQFF.

This clonotype was observed a handful of times. The rearrangement links TRBV6-6 to TRBJ2-5; D is unclear. This CDR3 region has 11 residues. Per germline, CDR1 MNHNY and CDR2 SVGAGI (reference sequence). V was shortened by 2 bases and J by 5 bases, with 3 bases between the two germline ends. Written as DNA, the CDR3 is TGTGCCAGCAGTTACGTCGAGACCCAGTACTTC. Its translation is CASSYVETQYF.

CDR3 nucleotides: TGTGCCAGCAGCCCTCGGGAGGGCTACAATGAGCAGTTCTTC. Amino acids: CASSPREGYNEQFF. This rearrangement joins TRBV7-8 to TRBJ2-1; 8 bases are shared with TRBD2. Looked up from germline, CDR1 is SGHVS and CDR2 is FQNEAQ. The V gene end was trimmed by 5 bases and the J gene end by 3 bases; junction bases not matched to a gene: 3. This CDR3 comprises 14 residues.

This clonotype was observed many times. The J gene is TRBJ1-5, the V gene TRBV7-2, with 7 bases lining up with TRBD1. The J segment lost 2 bases and the V segment lost 5 bases, leaving 3 bases of the junction unmatched. The CDR3 sequence is 14 residues long. Looked up from germline, CDR1 is SGHTA and CDR2 is FQGNSA. CDR3 region: CASSQDRGNQPQHF. The DNA for the CDR3 is TGTGCCAGCAGCCAAGACAGGGGCAATCAGCCCCAGCATTTT.

The rearrangement uses TRBV25-1 and TRBJ1-5; no definite D call. Germline values: CDR1 MGHDK, CDR2 SYGVNS. The length of the CDR3 is 15 residues. With 4 bases removed from V and 0 bases from J, the gap between germline ends came to 10 bases. DNA of the CDR3: TGTGCCAGCAGTGGATTAGAGACTAGCAATCAGCCCCAGCATTTT. This translates into CASSGLETSNQPQHF.